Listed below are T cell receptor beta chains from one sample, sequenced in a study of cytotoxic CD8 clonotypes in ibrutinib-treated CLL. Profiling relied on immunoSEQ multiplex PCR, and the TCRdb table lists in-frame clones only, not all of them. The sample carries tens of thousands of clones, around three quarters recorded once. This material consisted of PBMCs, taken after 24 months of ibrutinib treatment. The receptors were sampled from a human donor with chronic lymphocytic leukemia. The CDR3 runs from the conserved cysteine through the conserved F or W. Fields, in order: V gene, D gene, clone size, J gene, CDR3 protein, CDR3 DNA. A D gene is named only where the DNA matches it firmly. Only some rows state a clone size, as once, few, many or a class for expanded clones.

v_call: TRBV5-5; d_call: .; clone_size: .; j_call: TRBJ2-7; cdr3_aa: CASSFAVGNYEQYF; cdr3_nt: TGTGCCAGCAGCTTCGCCGTCGGGAACTACGAGCAGTACTTC
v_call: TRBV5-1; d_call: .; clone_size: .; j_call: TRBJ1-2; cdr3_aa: CASKEGGLYGYTF; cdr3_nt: TGCGCCAGCAAGGAGGGGGGGCTCTATGGCTACACCTTC
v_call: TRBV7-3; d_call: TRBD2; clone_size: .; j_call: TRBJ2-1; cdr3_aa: CESGGSNEQFF; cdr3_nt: TGTGAGAGCGGGGGGTCCAATGAGCAGTTCTTC
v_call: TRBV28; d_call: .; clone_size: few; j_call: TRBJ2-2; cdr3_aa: CASSFRPYSGTRTGELFF; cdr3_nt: TGTGCCAGCAGTTTCCGCCCGTACTCCGGGACACGTACCGGGGAGCTGTTTTTT
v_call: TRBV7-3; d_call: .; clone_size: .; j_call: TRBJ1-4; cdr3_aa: CASSLGQWATNEKLFF; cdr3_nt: TGTGCCAGCAGCTTAGGCCAATGGGCAACTAATGAAAAACTGTTTTTT
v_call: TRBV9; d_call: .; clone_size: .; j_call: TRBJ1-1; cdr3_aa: CASSVEQMNTEAFF; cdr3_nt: TGTGCCAGCAGCGTAGAACAGATGAACACTGAAGCTTTCTTT
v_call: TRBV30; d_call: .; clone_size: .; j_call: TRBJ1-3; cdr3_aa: CAWASRSRGRNSGNTIYF; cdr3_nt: TGTGCCTGGGCATCCAGGTCGCGGGGCAGGAACTCTGGAAACACCATATATTTT
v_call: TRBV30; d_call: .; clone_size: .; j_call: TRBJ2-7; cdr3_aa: CAWSVRGGSGEQYF; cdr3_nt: TGTGCCTGGAGTGTACGGGGAGGTAGTGGCGAGCAGTACTTC
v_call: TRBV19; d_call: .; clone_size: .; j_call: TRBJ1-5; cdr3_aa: CASSIVAGQNQPQHF; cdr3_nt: TGTGCCAGTAGTATAGTCGCCGGACAAAATCAGCCCCAGCATTTT
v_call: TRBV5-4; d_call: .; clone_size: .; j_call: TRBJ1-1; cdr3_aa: CASRGQPNTEAFF; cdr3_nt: TGTGCCAGCAGGGGACAACCCAACACTGAAGCTTTCTTT
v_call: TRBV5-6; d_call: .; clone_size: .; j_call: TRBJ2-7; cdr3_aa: CASNPGWQGGSYEQYF; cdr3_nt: TGTGCCAGCAACCCTGGGTGGCAGGGAGGTTCCTACGAGCAGTACTTC
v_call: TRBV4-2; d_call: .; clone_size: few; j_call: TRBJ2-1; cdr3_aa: CASSQYPGTKSQFF; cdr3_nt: TGTGCCAGCAGCCAATACCCGGGGACCAAGTCGCAGTTCTTC
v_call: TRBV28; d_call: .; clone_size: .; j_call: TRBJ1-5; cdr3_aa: CASSPRQRQRGNQPQHF; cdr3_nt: TGTGCCAGCAGCCCCAGGCAGCGGCAAAGGGGCAATCAGCCCCAGCATTTT
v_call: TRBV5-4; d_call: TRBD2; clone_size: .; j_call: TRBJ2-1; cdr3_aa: CASSLAPRGSGGANEQFF; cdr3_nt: TGTGCCAGCAGCTTGGCCCCCCGCGGCAGCGGGGGGGCAAATGAGCAGTTCTTC
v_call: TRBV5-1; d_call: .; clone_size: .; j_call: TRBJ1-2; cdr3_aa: CASSFSGTQPLYGYTF; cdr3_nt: TGCGCCAGCAGCTTCTCCGGGACACAGCCCCTCTATGGCTACACCTTC
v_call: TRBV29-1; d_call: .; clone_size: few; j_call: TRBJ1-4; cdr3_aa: CSVDEGEKLFF; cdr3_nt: TGCAGCGTTGACGAAGGGGAAAAACTGTTTTTT
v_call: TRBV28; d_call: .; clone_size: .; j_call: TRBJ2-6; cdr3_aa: CASTVGGGGANVLTF; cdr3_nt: TGTGCCAGCACCGTAGGGGGGGGAGGGGCCAACGTCCTGACTTTC
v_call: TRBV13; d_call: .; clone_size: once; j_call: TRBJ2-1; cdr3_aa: CASSTLGASSYNEQFF; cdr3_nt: TGTGCCAGCAGCACCCTGGGGGCCAGCTCCTACAATGAGCAGTTCTTC
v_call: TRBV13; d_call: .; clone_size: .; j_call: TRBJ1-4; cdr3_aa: CASSTGRDEKLFF; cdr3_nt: TGTGCCAGCAGCACCGGGAGGGACGAAAAACTGTTTTTT
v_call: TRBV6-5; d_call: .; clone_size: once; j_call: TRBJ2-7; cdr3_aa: CASSHNFRGEQYF; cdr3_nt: TGTGCCAGCAGCCATAACTTCCGGGGCGAGCAGTACTTC
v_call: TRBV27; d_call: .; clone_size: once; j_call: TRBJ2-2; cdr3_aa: CASNSLIGISTGELFF; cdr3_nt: TGTGCCAGCAACTCACTAATAGGGATTTCCACCGGGGAGCTGTTTTTT
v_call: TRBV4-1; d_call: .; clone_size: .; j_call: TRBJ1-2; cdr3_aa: CASSQPGGDGYTF; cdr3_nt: TGCGCCAGCAGCCAGCCCGGGGGGGATGGCTACACCTTC
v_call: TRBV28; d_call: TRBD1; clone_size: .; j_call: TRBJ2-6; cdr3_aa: CATVTGGSGANVLTF; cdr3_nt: TGTGCCACCGTGACAGGGGGCTCTGGGGCCAACGTCCTGACTTTC
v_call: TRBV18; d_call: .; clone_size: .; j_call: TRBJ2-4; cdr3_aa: CASSPDRNSIQYF; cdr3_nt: TGTGCCAGCTCACCAGACCGGAATAGCATTCAGTACTTC
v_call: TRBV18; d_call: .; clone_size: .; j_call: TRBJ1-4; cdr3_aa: CASSLRFGGGEKLFF; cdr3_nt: TGTGCCAGCTCACTTCGATTCGGGGGCGGGGAGAAACTGTTTTTT
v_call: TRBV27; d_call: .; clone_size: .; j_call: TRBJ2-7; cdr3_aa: CASSGNGVAGEQYF; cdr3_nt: TGTGCCAGCAGCGGGAACGGGGTAGCTGGCGAGCAGTACTTC
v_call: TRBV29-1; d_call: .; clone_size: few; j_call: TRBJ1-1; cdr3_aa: CSVESTGQAFF; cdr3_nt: TGCAGCGTTGAGAGCACAGGTCAAGCTTTCTTT
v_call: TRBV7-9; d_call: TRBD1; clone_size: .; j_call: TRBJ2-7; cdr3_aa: CASSSRTGRGYEQYF; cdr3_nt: TGTGCCAGCAGCTCCCGGACAGGGAGAGGTTACGAGCAGTACTTC
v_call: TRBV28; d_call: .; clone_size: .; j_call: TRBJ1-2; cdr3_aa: CASSLANYGYTF; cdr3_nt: TGTGCCAGCAGTTTAGCTAACTATGGCTACACCTTC
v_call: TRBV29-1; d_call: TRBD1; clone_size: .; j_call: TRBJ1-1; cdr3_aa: CSVENGRGLAFF; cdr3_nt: TGCAGCGTTGAAAATGGCAGGGGGCTGGCTTTCTTT
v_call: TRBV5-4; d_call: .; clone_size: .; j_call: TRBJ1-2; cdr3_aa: CASSSEPTATYGYTF; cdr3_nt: TGTGCCAGCAGCTCGGAACCGACAGCGACCTATGGCTACACCTTC
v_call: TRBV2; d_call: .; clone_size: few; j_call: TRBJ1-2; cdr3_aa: CASSQRYYGYTF; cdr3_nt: TGTGCCAGCAGCCAGCGCTACTATGGCTACACCTTC
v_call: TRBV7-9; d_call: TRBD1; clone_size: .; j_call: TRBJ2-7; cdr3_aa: CASSLGTGALVREQYF; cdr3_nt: TGTGCCAGCAGCTTGGGGACAGGGGCCCTTGTGAGGGAGCAGTACTTC